This T cell receptor (beta chain) was captured by sequencing in a study of PD-1 blockade in classical Hodgkin lymphoma. Notes on the study in general: Newly diagnosed patients were said to have less baseline TCR diversity than healthy donors did.

Turning to this clone: Antigen unknown.

Per the germline V gene, CDR1 is SEHNR and CDR2 is FQNEAQ (reference sequence). V lost 3 bases and J 3 bases, leaving 12 bases between the germline ends. This CDR3 comprises 15 residues. Assay: immunoSEQ multiplex PCR; the TCRdb copy retains only in-frame clones and omits some. Of some 150,000 clones in the sample, less than 80% are singletons; the top ten hold roughly 9.2%. Each patient relapsed following autologous stem cell transplantation, and prior brentuximab vedotin exposure differed. Sequencing used peripheral blood mononuclear cells (PBMCs), obtained before the second cycle of nivolumab. V usage is TRBV7-9 and J usage is TRBJ2-1; D possibly corresponds to TRBD2 (5 bases). The receptor comes from a human donor with classical Hodgkin lymphoma. This CDR3 is CASSFWAGFYNEQFF. The CDR3 nucleotides read TGTGCCAGCAGCTTCTGGGCGGGTTTCTACAATGAGCAGTTCTTC.